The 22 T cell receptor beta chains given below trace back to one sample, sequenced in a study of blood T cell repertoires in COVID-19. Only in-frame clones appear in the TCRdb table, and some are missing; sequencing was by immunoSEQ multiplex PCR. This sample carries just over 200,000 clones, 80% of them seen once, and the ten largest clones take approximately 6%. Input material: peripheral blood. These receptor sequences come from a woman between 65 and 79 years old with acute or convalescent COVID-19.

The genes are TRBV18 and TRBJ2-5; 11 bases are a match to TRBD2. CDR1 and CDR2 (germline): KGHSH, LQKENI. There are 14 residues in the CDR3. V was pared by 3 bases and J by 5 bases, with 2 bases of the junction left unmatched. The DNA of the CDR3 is TGTGCCAGCTCACCCTCTAGCGGGAGGGAGACCCAGTACTTC. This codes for CASSPSSGRETQYF. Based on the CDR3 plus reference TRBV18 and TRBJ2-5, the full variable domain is NAGVMQNPRHLVRRRGQEARLRCSPMKGHSHVYWYRQLPEEGLKFMVYLQKENIIDESGMPKERFSAEFPKEGPSILRIQQVVRGDSAAYFCASSPSSGRETQYFGPGTRLLVL.

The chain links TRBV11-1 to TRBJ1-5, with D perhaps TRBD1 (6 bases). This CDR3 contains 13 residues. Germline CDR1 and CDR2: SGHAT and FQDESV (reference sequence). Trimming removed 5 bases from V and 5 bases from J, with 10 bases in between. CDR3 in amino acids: CASSKNRDQPQHF. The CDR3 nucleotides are TGTGCCAGCAGCAAAAACAGGGATCAGCCCCAGCATTTT.

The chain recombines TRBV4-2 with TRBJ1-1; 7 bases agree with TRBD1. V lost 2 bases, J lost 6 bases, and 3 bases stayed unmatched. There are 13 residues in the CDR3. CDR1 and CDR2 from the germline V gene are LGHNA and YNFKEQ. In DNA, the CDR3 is TGTGCCAGCAGCCAACCCGGGACAGCTGAAGCTTTCTTT. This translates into CASSQPGTAEAFF.

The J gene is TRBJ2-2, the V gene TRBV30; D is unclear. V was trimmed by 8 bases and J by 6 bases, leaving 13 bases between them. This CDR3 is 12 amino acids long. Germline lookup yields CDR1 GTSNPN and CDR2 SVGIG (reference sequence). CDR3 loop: CAGPLDAGELFF. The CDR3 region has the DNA TGTGCCGGGCCCTTAGACGCCGGGGAGCTGTTTTTT.

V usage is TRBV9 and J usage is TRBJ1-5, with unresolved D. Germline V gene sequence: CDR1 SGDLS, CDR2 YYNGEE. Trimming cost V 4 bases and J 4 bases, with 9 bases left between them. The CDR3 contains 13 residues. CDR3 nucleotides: TGTGCCAGCAGCCTCCACGGGAATCAGCCCCAGCATTTT. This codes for CASSLHGNQPQHF.

Written as DNA, the CDR3 is TGTGCCAGCAGCCCCGTAATGAACACTGAAGCTTTCTTT. It specifies CASSPVMNTEAFF. The chain employs TRBV14 and TRBJ1-1, with D unresolved. V was pared by 4 bases and J by 0 bases, with 6 bases between. The CDR3 is 13 residues long. Per germline, CDR1 SGHDN and CDR2 FVKESK.

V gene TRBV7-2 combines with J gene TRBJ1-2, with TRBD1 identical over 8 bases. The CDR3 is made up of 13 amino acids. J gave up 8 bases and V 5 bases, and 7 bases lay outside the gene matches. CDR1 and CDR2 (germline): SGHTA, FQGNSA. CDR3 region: CASSGGQGYGYTF. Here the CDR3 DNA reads TGTGCCAGCAGCGGCGGACAGGGCTACGGCTACACCTTC.

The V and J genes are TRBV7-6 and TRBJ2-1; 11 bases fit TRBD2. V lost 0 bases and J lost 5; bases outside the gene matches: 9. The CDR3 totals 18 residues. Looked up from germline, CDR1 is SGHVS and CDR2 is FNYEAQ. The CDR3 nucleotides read TGTGCCAGCAGCTTAGCCAATGGACTAGCGGGCGCGAACAATGAGCAGTTCTTC. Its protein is CASSLANGLAGANNEQFF.

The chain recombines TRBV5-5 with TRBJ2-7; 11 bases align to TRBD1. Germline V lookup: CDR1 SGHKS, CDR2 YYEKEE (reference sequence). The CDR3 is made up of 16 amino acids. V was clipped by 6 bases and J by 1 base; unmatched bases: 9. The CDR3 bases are TGTGCCAGCACCAGAACCGGGACAGGGGGATCCTACGAGCAGTACTTC. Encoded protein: CASTRTGTGGSYEQYF.

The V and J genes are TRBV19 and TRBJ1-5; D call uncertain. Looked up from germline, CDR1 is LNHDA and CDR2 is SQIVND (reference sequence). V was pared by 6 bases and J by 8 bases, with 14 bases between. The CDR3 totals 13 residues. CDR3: CASRRVTEEPQHF. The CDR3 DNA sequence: TGTGCCAGTAGGAGGGTAACTGAGGAGCCCCAGCATTTT.

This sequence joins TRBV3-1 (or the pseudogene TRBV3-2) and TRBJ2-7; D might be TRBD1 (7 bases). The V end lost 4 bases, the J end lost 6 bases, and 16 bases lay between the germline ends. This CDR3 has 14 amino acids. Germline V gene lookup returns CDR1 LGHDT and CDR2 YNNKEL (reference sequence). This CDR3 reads CASSPRQGSGEQYF. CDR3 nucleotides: TGTGCCAGCAGCCCCCGACAGGGTAGCGGCGAGCAGTACTTC.

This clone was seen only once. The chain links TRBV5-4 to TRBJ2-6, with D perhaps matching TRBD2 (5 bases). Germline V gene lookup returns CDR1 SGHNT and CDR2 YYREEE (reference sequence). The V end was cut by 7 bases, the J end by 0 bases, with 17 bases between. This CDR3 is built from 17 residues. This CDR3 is CASRGTQSVSGANVLTF. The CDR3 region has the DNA TGTGCCAGCCGGGGAACTCAATCCGTCTCTGGGGCCAACGTCCTGACTTTC.

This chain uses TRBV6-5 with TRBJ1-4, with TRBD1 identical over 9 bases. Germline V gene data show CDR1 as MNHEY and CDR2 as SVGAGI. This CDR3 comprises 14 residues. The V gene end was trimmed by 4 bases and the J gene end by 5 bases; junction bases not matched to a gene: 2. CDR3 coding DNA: TGTGCCAGCAGTTGGGACAGGGCAAATGAAAAACTGTTTTTT. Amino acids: CASSWDRANEKLFF.

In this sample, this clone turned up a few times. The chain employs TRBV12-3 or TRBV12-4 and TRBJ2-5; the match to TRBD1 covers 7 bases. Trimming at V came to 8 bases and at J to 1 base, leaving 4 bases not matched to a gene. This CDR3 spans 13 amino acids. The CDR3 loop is CASCSGGQETQYF. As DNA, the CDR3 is TGTGCCAGCTGCTCAGGGGGCCAAGAGACCCAGTACTTC.

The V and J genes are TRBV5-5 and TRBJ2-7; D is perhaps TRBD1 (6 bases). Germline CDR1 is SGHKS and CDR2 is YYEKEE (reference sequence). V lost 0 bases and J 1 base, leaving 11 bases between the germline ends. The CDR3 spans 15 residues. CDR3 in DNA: TGTGCCAGCAGCTTGGTTGGACAGAATTCCTACGAGCAGTACTTC. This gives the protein CASSLVGQNSYEQYF.

CDR3: CASSLRSGGLNTEAFF. The CDR3 DNA reads as TGTGCCAGCAGCTTGAGGTCCGGGGGGTTGAACACTGAAGCTTTCTTT. The V gene is TRBV7-2, the J gene TRBJ1-1; D possibly corresponds to TRBD1 (5 bases). The CDR3 contains 16 residues. Germline V gene data show CDR1 as SGHTA and CDR2 as FQGNSA. Trimming stripped 3 bases from V and 0 bases from J, with 14 bases between.

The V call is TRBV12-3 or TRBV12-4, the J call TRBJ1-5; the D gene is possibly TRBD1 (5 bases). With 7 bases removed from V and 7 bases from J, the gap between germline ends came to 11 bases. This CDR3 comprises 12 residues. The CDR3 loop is CASTWGGQPQHF. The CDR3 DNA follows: TGTGCCAGCACCTGGGGGGGACAGCCCCAGCATTTT.

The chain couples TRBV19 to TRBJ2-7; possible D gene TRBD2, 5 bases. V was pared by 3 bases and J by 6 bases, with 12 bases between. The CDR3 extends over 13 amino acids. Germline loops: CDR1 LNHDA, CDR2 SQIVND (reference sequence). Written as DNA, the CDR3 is TGTGCCAGTAGTATGGGTCTGGGGAGCGAGCAGTACTTC. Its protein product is CASSMGLGSEQYF.

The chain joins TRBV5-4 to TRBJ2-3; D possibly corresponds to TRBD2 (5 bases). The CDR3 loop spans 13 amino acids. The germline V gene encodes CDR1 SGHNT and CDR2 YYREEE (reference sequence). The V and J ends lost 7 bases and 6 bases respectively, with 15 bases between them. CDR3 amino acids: CASGRGPSDTQYF. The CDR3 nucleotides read TGTGCCAGCGGCAGAGGGCCCTCGGATACGCAGTATTTT.

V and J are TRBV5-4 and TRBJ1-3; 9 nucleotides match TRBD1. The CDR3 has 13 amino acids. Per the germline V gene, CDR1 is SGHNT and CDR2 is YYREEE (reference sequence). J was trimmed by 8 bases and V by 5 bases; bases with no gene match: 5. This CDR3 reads CASRVQGADTIYF. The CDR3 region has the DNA TGTGCCAGCAGGGTACAGGGGGCAGACACCATATATTTT.

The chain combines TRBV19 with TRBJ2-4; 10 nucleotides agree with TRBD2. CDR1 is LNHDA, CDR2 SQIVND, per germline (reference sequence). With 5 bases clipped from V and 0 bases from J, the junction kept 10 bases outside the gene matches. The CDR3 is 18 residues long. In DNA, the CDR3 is TGTGCCAGTAGTCGGCTAGCGGGGGAAAATCTAGCCAAAAACATTCAGTACTTC. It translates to CASSRLAGENLAKNIQYF.

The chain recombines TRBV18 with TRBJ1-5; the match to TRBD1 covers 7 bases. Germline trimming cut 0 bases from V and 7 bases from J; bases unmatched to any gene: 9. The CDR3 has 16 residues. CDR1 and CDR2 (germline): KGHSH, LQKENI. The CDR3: CASSPPYRGGDQPQHF. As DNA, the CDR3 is TGTGCCAGCTCACCACCGTACAGGGGAGGAGACCAGCCCCAGCATTTT.